These 29 T cell receptor beta chains were sequenced from one sample in a study of control samples from healthy donors and cancer patients. The table came from immunoSEQ multiplex PCR; TCRdb's copy has only in-frame clones and leaves some out. The repertoire holds approximately 190,000 clones, with about 90% as singletons. What was sequenced was blood. The receptors come from a man aged 30-40 years in good health.

J is TRBJ1-5 and V is TRBV6-1; unclear D gene. The CDR3 covers 13 residues. Trimming stripped 3 bases from V and 6 bases from J, with 9 bases between. The germline gives CDR1 MNHNS, CDR2 SASEGT. The chain's CDR3 is CASSDSLSQPQHF. The CDR3 DNA reads TGTGCCAGCAGTGACAGCTTAAGTCAGCCCCAGCATTTT.

CDR3 in amino acids: CASSFQRTGGYTF. CDR3 DNA: TGTGCCAGCAGTTTTCAACGGACAGGGGGCTACACCTTC. The chain links TRBV12-3 or TRBV12-4 to TRBJ1-2; 8 bases align to TRBD1. CDR3 size: 13 residues. V lost 3 bases to trimming and J lost 8 bases; unmatched junction nucleotides: 5.

This clone was seen a single time. The rearrangement links TRBV19 to TRBJ1-5; D gene uncertain. This CDR3 comprises 16 residues. Trimming shortened V by 4 bases and J by 2 bases, and 15 bases separated the two germline ends. Germline lookup yields CDR1 LNHDA and CDR2 SQIVND (reference sequence). The CDR3 region has the DNA TGTGCCAGTAGTACTAGTGGAGGGCGGCGCAATCAGCCCCAGCATTTT. It encodes CASSTSGGRRNQPQHF.

The chain carries TRBV10-3 and TRBJ2-2, with 8 bases fitting TRBD2. CDR1 is ENHRY, CDR2 SYGVKD, per germline. This CDR3 has 16 residues. Losses at the gene ends were 4 bases for V and 6 bases for J; bases not matched to a gene: 10. In DNA form, the CDR3 reads TGTGCCATCAGTGCGCACACCGGGACTAGATCCGGGGAGCTGTTTTTT. This sequence encodes CAISAHTGTRSGELFF.

The chain couples TRBV29-1 to TRBJ2-2; 7 positions agree with TRBD1. The CDR3 contains 14 residues. The trim removed 6 bases at V and 0 bases at J, leaving 4 bases unmatched. Germline V gene sequence: CDR1 SQVTM, CDR2 ANQGSEA. The DNA of the CDR3 is TGCAGCGTGAAGACAGGGACGAACACCGGGGAGCTGTTTTTT. Its translation is CSVKTGTNTGELFF.

V gene TRBV24-1 combines with J gene TRBJ2-1; 14 bases are a match to TRBD2. The V gene end was trimmed by 4 bases and the J gene end by 8 bases; junction bases not matched to a gene: 6. This CDR3 region has 16 residues. Germline V lookup: CDR1 KGHDR, CDR2 SFDVKD. The CDR3 DNA reads TGTGCCACCAGTGACACCGGACTAGCGGGGGGCGATGAGCAGTTCTTC. Amino acids: CATSDTGLAGGDEQFF.

The J gene is TRBJ2-2, the V gene TRBV7-9; D call uncertain. The CDR3 length is 11 residues. V shed 5 bases and J shed 4 bases, with 2 bases lying between them. CDR1 and CDR2 (germline): SEHNR, FQNEAQ (reference sequence). The CDR3 DNA reads TGTGCCAGCAGCCCCACCGGGGAGCTGTTTTTT. Translation: CASSPTGELFF.

The chain combines TRBV7-9 with TRBJ1-2; D remains ambiguous. The germline V gene encodes CDR1 SEHNR and CDR2 FQNEAQ (reference sequence). CDR3 size: 13 residues. Trimming shortened V by 2 bases and J by 3 bases, and 7 bases separated the two germline ends. Here the CDR3 reads CASSLFGDYGYTF. The DNA of the CDR3 is TGTGCCAGCAGCTTATTTGGTGACTATGGCTACACCTTC.

The table lists this clone with a few counts. Other DNA sequences from this sample encode an identical CDR3 as well. This chain links TRBV27 with TRBJ1-6; D gene unclear. The V and J ends lost 6 bases and 4 bases respectively, with 4 bases between them. The V gene's germline CDR1 is MNHEY and CDR2 SMNVEV (reference sequence). The CDR3 covers 12 residues. DNA for the CDR3: TGTGCCAGCAGGCTTTATAATTCACCCCTCCACTTT. Its protein product is CASRLYNSPLHF.

The chain combines TRBV6-1 with TRBJ2-3, with 8 bases aligning to TRBD1. Germline CDR1 MNHNS, CDR2 SASEGT. J gave up 5 bases and V 2 bases, and 3 bases lay outside the gene matches. This CDR3 spans 14 amino acids. The CDR3 DNA is TGTGCCAGCAGTGAACAGGGGGCGGGAGATACGCAGTATTTT. Residues: CASSEQGAGDTQYF.

The rearrangement links TRBV6-1 to TRBJ1-1; D gene uncertain. The CDR3 sequence is 13 residues long. The V gene lost 3 bases and the J gene lost 1 base, with 6 bases spanning the gap. The germline CDR1 and CDR2 sequences are MNHNS and SASEGT. The CDR3 DNA reads TGTGCCAGCAGTGACGAGCCGAACACTGAAGCTTTCTTT. Translating it yields CASSDEPNTEAFF.

This clone was observed a handful of times. V gene TRBV2 combines with J gene TRBJ1-1; unclear D gene. The CDR3 extends over 13 amino acids. The germline V gene encodes CDR1 SNHLY and CDR2 FYNNEI. With 4 bases removed from V and 1 base from J, the gap between germline ends came to 7 bases. The CDR3 bases are TGTGCCAGCAGTGTAAGGAGGAACACTGAAGCTTTCTTT. Translation gives CASSVRRNTEAFF. The full variable domain, with the rest looked up from reference TRBV2 and TRBJ1-1, is EPEVTQTPSHQVTQMGQEVILRCVPISNHLYFYWYRQILGQKVEFLVSFYNNEISEKSEIFDDQFSVERPDGSNFTLKIRSTKLEDSAMYFCASSVRRNTEAFFGQGTRLTVV.

The CDR3 coding sequence is TGTGCCAGCAGTCTTTCCGGGACCCTCTCCTACAATGAGCAGTTCTTC. Residues: CASSLSGTLSYNEQFF. This rearrangement joins TRBV6-6 to TRBJ2-1, with D perhaps assigned TRBD1 or TRBD2 (5 bases each). The CDR3 runs 16 residues. Germline assignment: CDR1 MNHNY and CDR2 SVGAGI (reference sequence). The V and J ends lost 5 bases and 0 bases respectively, with 14 bases between them.

The chain is built from TRBV5-4 and TRBJ2-6; 8 positions agree with TRBD1. Germline loops: CDR1 SGHNT, CDR2 YYREEE (reference sequence). The CDR3 loop spans 16 amino acids. The V segment lost 4 bases and the J segment 4 bases; nucleotides outside the gene matches: 7. The CDR3: CASSEDRVSGANVLTF. For the CDR3, the DNA is TGTGCCAGCAGCGAGGACAGGGTCTCCGGGGCCAACGTCCTGACTTTC.

The rearrangement joins TRBV7-9 to TRBJ1-1, with D tentatively TRBD1 (6 bases). There are 18 residues in the CDR3. V lost 2 bases and J lost 0, with 19 bases in between. Per the germline V gene, CDR1 is SEHNR and CDR2 is FQNEAQ (reference sequence). The CDR3 here is CASSLFGGGQFMNTEAFF. Here the CDR3 DNA reads TGTGCCAGCAGCTTATTTGGGGGCGGACAGTTCATGAACACTGAAGCTTTCTTT.

This clone was seen a single time. The chain joins TRBV6-6 to TRBJ2-2; 9 bases line up with TRBD1. Germline V gene lookup returns CDR1 MNHNY and CDR2 SVGAGI (reference sequence). The CDR3 has 14 amino acids. Germline trimming cut 7 bases from V and 3 bases from J; bases unmatched to any gene: 3. The CDR3 here is CASTRTGDTGELFF. CDR3 coding DNA: TGTGCCAGCACCAGGACAGGGGACACCGGGGAGCTGTTTTTT.

This sequence joins TRBV19 and TRBJ1-4; D is ambiguous. The CDR3 sequence is 14 residues long. The germline V and J ends were trimmed by 4 bases and 0 bases, with 6 bases remaining between them. The V gene's germline CDR1 is LNHDA and CDR2 SQIVND (reference sequence). CDR3 protein: CASSRGATNEKLFF. In DNA, the CDR3 is TGTGCCAGTAGTAGGGGAGCAACTAATGAAAAACTGTTTTTT.

This chain joins TRBV6-5 and TRBJ2-7, with 9 bases aligning to TRBD2. This CDR3 has 14 amino acids. CDR1 is MNHEY, CDR2 SVGAGI, per germline. Trimming at V came to 8 bases and at J to 0 bases, leaving 5 bases not matched to a gene. CDR3 in DNA: TGTGCCAGCGGAAGCGGGGGGAGCTCCTACGAGCAGTACTTC. Translating it yields CASGSGGSSYEQYF.

The sample holds one count of this clone. This sequence joins TRBV12-3 or TRBV12-4 and TRBJ1-5; D remains unclear. Deletions cut 6 bases from V and 7 bases from J, with 7 bases between. The CDR3 loop spans 11 amino acids. The CDR3 spells CASRGGQPQHF. The CDR3 nucleotides are TGTGCCAGCAGGGGCGGGCAGCCCCAGCATTTT.

The chain recombines TRBV5-1 with TRBJ2-7, with unresolved D. Between the trimmed V and J ends, which lost 4 bases and 2 bases, there was a span of 16 bases. CDR1 and CDR2 from the germline V gene are SGHRS and YFSETQ. The CDR3 runs 15 residues. The CDR3 nucleotides are TGCGCCAGCAGCCCGGCTGGGCAGGACGCCTACGAGCAGTACTTC. It codes for CASSPAGQDAYEQYF.

In its sample, this clone was seen once. The gene calls are TRBV7-9 and TRBJ1-6; D not certain. This CDR3 spans 16 amino acids. Germline V gene sequence: CDR1 SEHNR, CDR2 FQNEAQ (reference sequence). Trimming removed 5 bases from V and 9 bases from J, with 20 bases in between. Here the CDR3 DNA reads TGTGCCAGCAGCCACGGTGGCGGGCGAGAATCTTCACCCCTCCACTTT. Translation gives CASSHGGGRESSPLHF.

V usage is TRBV9 and J usage is TRBJ2-1; D gene unclear. The V gene lost 3 bases and the J gene lost 10 bases, with 8 bases spanning the gap. The CDR3 consists of 11 residues. Germline V gives CDR1 SGDLS, CDR2 YYNGEE. The chain's CDR3 is CASSALSEQFF. Written as DNA, the CDR3 is TGTGCCAGCAGCGCCCTCAGCGAGCAGTTCTTC.

This chain's CDR3 is CASSKTGRTIFNNEQFF. In nucleotides, the CDR3 is TGTGCCTCCTCTAAGACAGGGAGAACTATTTTTAACAATGAGCAGTTCTTC. The gene calls are TRBV30 and TRBJ2-1; 7 nucleotides match TRBD1. With 7 bases clipped from V and 5 bases from J, the junction kept 20 bases outside the gene matches. Per germline, CDR1 GTSNPN and CDR2 SVGIG (reference sequence). CDR3 length: 17 amino acids.

The CDR3 coding sequence is TGTGCCAGCAGTTTGACAGGGGGCCTAGATACGCAGTATTTT. It encodes CASSLTGGLDTQYF. This sequence joins TRBV13 and TRBJ2-3; 10 nucleotides agree with TRBD1. Germline assignment: CDR1 PRHDT and CDR2 FYEKMQ (reference sequence). The J segment lost 5 bases and the V segment lost 6 bases, leaving 5 bases of the junction unmatched. The CDR3 has 14 amino acids.

The chain employs TRBV10-3 and TRBJ2-3; 9 bases line up with TRBD2. V shed 7 bases, J shed 0 bases, and the junction held 11 bases outside the gene matches. The germline V gene has CDR1 ENHRY and CDR2 SYGVKD. The CDR3 is 17 amino acids. As DNA, the CDR3 is TGTGCCATCAATGGCGGGGGGGCCTTTTTGAGCACAGATACGCAGTATTTT. It translates to CAINGGGAFLSTDTQYF.

The V call is TRBV9, the J call TRBJ2-2; 10 nucleotides match TRBD2. V dropped 3 bases and J dropped 7; count of bases not matched to a gene: 6. Germline values: CDR1 SGDLS, CDR2 YYNGEE. CDR3 size: 15 residues. For the CDR3, the DNA is TGTGCCAGCAGCGCCAGCGGGGGGGCCGGCGGGGAGCTGTTTTTT. Protein sequence: CASSASGGAGGELFF. Using reference TRBV9 and TRBJ2-2 for the parts outside the CDR3, the full variable domain is DSGVTQTPKHLITATGQRVTLRCSPRSGDLSVYWYQQSLDQGLQFLIQYYNGEERAKGNILERFSAQQFPDLHSELNLSSLELGDSALYFCASSASGGAGGELFFGEGSRLTVL.

The rearrangement links TRBV23-1 to TRBJ1-2; no clear D gene. TRBV23-1 is an ORF, with its function uncertain. This CDR3 region has 14 residues. Trimming stripped 0 bases from V and 8 bases from J, with 13 bases between. The CDR3 here is CASSQSALLRGYTF. The CDR3 nucleotides are TGCGCCAGCAGTCAATCGGCCCTTCTACGGGGCTACACCTTC.

This chain joins TRBV2 and TRBJ1-4; 7 bases are a match to TRBD1. V was clipped by 6 bases and J by 7 bases; unmatched bases: 8. From germline, CDR1 is SNHLY and CDR2 FYNNEI. The CDR3 covers 14 residues. CDR3 in DNA: TGTGCCAGCAGCACGGACAGGTGGAGTGAAAAACTGTTTTTT. Its protein product is CASSTDRWSEKLFF.

CDR3 region: CASSEYREAFF. CDR3 coding DNA: TGTGCCAGCAGTGAATACAGGGAGGCTTTCTTT. The chain is built from TRBV6-1 and TRBJ1-1, with D perhaps TRBD1 (6 bases). The germline V gene has CDR1 MNHNS and CDR2 SASEGT. The CDR3 is made up of 11 amino acids. Trimming pared 2 bases from V and 11 bases from J, leaving 9 bases between.